These 25 T cell receptor beta chains came from one sample sequenced in a study of T cell responses to AZD1222 COVID-19 vaccine. TCRdb's copy holds only in-frame clones and misses some; the assay was immunoSEQ multiplex PCR. The profile shows approximately 140,000 clones, about 89% of them singletons. The sample was peripheral blood, taken 28 days after the second dose of the MenACWY control vaccine. Receptors originate from an adult who received the MenACWY meningococcal vaccine as a control.

The chain employs TRBV19 and TRBJ1-5; the D is unclear. This CDR3 comprises 14 residues. V lost 3 bases to trimming and J lost 1 base, with 7 bases between them. The germline CDR1 and CDR2 sequences are LNHDA and SQIVND (reference sequence). CDR3 nucleotide sequence: TGTGCCAGTAGTATGGGCAGAAGCAATCAGCCCCAGCATTTT. Residues: CASSMGRSNQPQHF.

This clone was observed a single time. The chain recombines TRBV7-3 with TRBJ1-5; TRBD1 aligns across 7 bases. Germline V gives CDR1 SGHTA, CDR2 FQGTGA. The CDR3 length is 17 residues. V dropped 4 bases and J dropped 1; count of bases not matched to a gene: 10. As DNA, the CDR3 is TGTGCCAGCAGCTCCAGACTACAGGGGTGGAGCAATCAGCCCCAGCATTTT. Encoded protein: CASSSRLQGWSNQPQHF.

The rearrangement uses TRBV18 and TRBJ2-7; no clear D gene. The CDR3 loop spans 15 amino acids. CDR1 KGHSH and CDR2 LQKENI come from the germline V gene. Trimming took 6 bases from V and 1 from J, leaving 16 bases between them. The CDR3 DNA sequence: TGTGCCAGCTCTGCCGGGTCCTCTTTATCCTACGAGCAGTACTTC. It translates to CASSAGSSLSYEQYF.

The CDR3 nucleotides are TGTGCCAGCACCGGTCCGGGACTAGCGGGGAATAGAGGGGATGAGCAGTTCTTC. Its protein is CASTGPGLAGNRGDEQFF. The rearrangement joins TRBV7-9 to TRBJ2-1; TRBD2 matches at 13 bases. The germline gives CDR1 SEHNR, CDR2 FQNEAQ (reference sequence). The V segment lost 7 bases and the J segment 8 bases; nucleotides outside the gene matches: 17. This CDR3 has 18 residues.

The J gene is TRBJ1-1, the V gene TRBV7-2; no reliable D call. There are 16 residues in the CDR3. V lost 1 base and J 1 base, leaving 13 bases between the germline ends. In germline, CDR1 is SGHTA, CDR2 FQGNSA. CDR3 protein: CASSLVGPPENTEAFF. The CDR3 DNA follows: TGTGCCAGCAGCTTAGTTGGTCCACCAGAGAACACTGAAGCTTTCTTT.

This chain joins TRBV5-4 and TRBJ2-7; D is possibly TRBD1 (6 bases). Deletions cut 2 bases from V and 7 bases from J, with 13 bases between. The CDR3 has 13 amino acids. The germline V gene has CDR1 SGHNT and CDR2 YYREEE (reference sequence). CDR3 region: CASSLKDRTEQYF. The DNA for the CDR3 is TGTGCCAGCAGCTTAAAAGACAGGACGGAGCAGTACTTC.

This chain links TRBV13 with TRBJ1-1; D remains unclear. The germline V gene has CDR1 PRHDT and CDR2 FYEKMQ (reference sequence). Trimming removed 3 bases from V and 0 bases from J, with 5 bases in between. The CDR3 totals 13 residues. The chain's CDR3 is CASSLTMNTEAFF. CDR3 DNA sequence: TGTGCCAGCAGCTTGACTATGAACACTGAAGCTTTCTTT.

V usage is TRBV19 and J usage is TRBJ1-5, with D perhaps matching TRBD1 (5 bases). Germline V gene lookup returns CDR1 LNHDA and CDR2 SQIVND (reference sequence). The CDR3 is 13 residues long. V was pared by 4 bases and J by 5 bases, with 9 bases between. CDR3 protein: CASSKTEDQPQHF. CDR3 coding DNA: TGTGCCAGTAGTAAGACAGAAGATCAGCCCCAGCATTTT.

The chain has TRBV3-1 (or the pseudogene TRBV3-2) and TRBJ2-7, with 9 nucleotides matching TRBD2. CDR3 length equals 15 residues. V trimming: 5 bases; J trimming: 4 bases; junction bases outside the gene matches: 9. The V gene's germline CDR1 is LGHDT and CDR2 YNNKEL (reference sequence). DNA for the CDR3: TGTGCCAGCAGCTCGCTAGCGGGGATAAGTTACGAGCAGTACTTC. This encodes CASSSLAGISYEQYF.

The genes are TRBV2 and TRBJ1-5, with D uncertain. Germline V CDR1 and CDR2: SNHLY, FYNNEI. V was cut by 3 bases and J by 6 bases, with 3 bases left in between. The CDR3 has 11 residues. The CDR3 DNA is TGTGCCAGCAGTGATGGTCAGCCCCAGCATTTT. Translation: CASSDGQPQHF. Together with reference TRBV2 and TRBJ1-5, the CDR3 gives the full variable domain: EPEVTQTPSHQVTQMGQEVILRCVPISNHLYFYWYRQILGQKVEFLVSFYNNEISEKSEIFDDQFSVERPDGSNFTLKIRSTKLEDSAMYFCASSDGQPQHFGDGTRLSIL.

This clone was counted between two and nine times. The chain links TRBV6-2 or TRBV6-3 to TRBJ2-2; the match to TRBD2 covers 11 bases. Per the germline V gene, CDR1 is MNHEY and CDR2 is SVGEGT. The CDR3 spans 16 residues. The J segment lost 4 bases and the V segment lost 2 bases, leaving 3 bases of the junction unmatched. CDR3 DNA sequence: TGTGCCAGCAGTTACGGGACTAGCGGTAGCACCGGGGAGCTGTTTTTT. This sequence encodes CASSYGTSGSTGELFF.

V and J are TRBV30 and TRBJ1-3, with D tentatively TRBD1 (6 bases). The germline V gene encodes CDR1 GTSNPN and CDR2 SVGIG (reference sequence). CDR3 length equals 13 residues. The V and J ends lost 6 bases and 4 bases respectively, with 13 bases between them. Written as DNA, the CDR3 is TGTGCCTGCGAACAGGGCCCCGGAAACACCATATATTTT. Translation gives CACEQGPGNTIYF.

The V call is TRBV30, the J call TRBJ1-1, with TRBD1 as a possible D gene (5 bases). V dropped 4 bases and J dropped 2 bases, with 20 bases sitting between them. The CDR3 spans 16 residues. The V gene's germline CDR1 is GTSNPN and CDR2 SVGIG (reference sequence). The CDR3 loop reads CAWTGIATAVNTEAFF. CDR3 DNA sequence: TGTGCCTGGACAGGAATTGCGACAGCAGTCAACACTGAAGCTTTCTTT.

V usage is TRBV3-1 (or the pseudogene TRBV3-2) and J usage is TRBJ1-6; TRBD1 is a possible D gene (6 bases). CDR3 length: 14 residues. Per the germline V gene, CDR1 is LGHDT and CDR2 is YNNKEL (reference sequence). V dropped 0 bases and J dropped 8 bases, with 8 bases sitting between them. CDR3 sequence reads: CASSQESGDSPLHF. CDR3 bases: TGTGCCAGCAGCCAAGAGTCAGGGGATTCACCCCTCCACTTT.

The J gene is TRBJ2-7, the V gene TRBV16; D possibly corresponds to TRBD1 (6 bases). CDR3 length equals 14 residues. V lost 5 bases to trimming and J lost 2 bases, with 13 bases between them. From germline, CDR1 is KGHSY and CDR2 FQNENV. The CDR3 DNA sequence: TGTGCCAGCAGCTTCGATGGGGGCGCCTACGAGCAGTACTTC. Amino acids: CASSFDGGAYEQYF.

The chain joins TRBV28 to TRBJ1-2; a possible D gene is TRBD1 (5 bases). Trimming pared 5 bases from V and 8 bases from J, leaving 18 bases between. This CDR3 contains 14 residues. Germline loops: CDR1 MDHEN, CDR2 SYDVKM. The CDR3 here is CASSMKPGARGYTF. The CDR3 DNA sequence: TGTGCCAGCAGTATGAAACCCGGGGCCCGGGGCTACACCTTC.

A remark on this clone: A much larger clonotype is one base distant, so this may be a read error. This rearrangement joins TRBV7-3 to TRBJ1-1; D not certain. This CDR3 is built from 13 residues. CDR1 and CDR2 from the germline V gene are SGHTA and FQGTGA. V lost 4 bases to trimming and J lost 1 base, with 7 bases between them. CDR3 in DNA: TGTGCCAGCAGCTCTAACAGGAACACTGAAGCTTTCTTT. Its protein product is CASSSNRNTEAFF.

The chain has TRBV19 and TRBJ2-3, with a weak D call TRBD1 (6 bases). Deletions cut 6 bases from V and 1 base from J, with 11 bases between. The CDR3 covers 14 residues. CDR1 is LNHDA and CDR2 is SQIVND in the germline V gene (reference sequence). For the CDR3, the DNA is TGTGCCAGTAGCCCGGACAGAGGCACAGATACGCAGTATTTT. Translation: CASSPDRGTDTQYF.

The J gene is TRBJ2-3, the V gene TRBV30; unclear D gene. This CDR3 has 12 amino acids. CDR1 and CDR2 (germline): GTSNPN, SVGIG (reference sequence). V was pared by 4 bases and J by 4 bases, with 9 bases between. CDR3 sequence reads: CAWMGPSDTQYF. CDR3 bases: TGTGCCTGGATGGGCCCGTCAGATACGCAGTATTTT. The variable domain in full, with the rest retrieved from reference TRBV30 and TRBJ2-3, is SQTIHQWPATLVQPVGSPLSLECTVEGTSNPNLYWYRQAAGRGLQLLFYSVGIGQISSEVPQNLSASRPQDRQFILSSKKLLLSDSGFYLCAWMGPSDTQYFGPGTRLTVL.

In DNA form, the CDR3 reads TGCAGCGGGCAGGGATACAATGAGCAGTTCTTC. This gives the protein CSGQGYNEQFF. This chain joins TRBV29-1 and TRBJ2-1; possible D gene TRBD1, 5 bases. The germline V gene has CDR1 SQVTM and CDR2 ANQGSEA. CDR3 length equals 11 residues. Trimming removed 7 bases from V and 4 bases from J, with 8 bases in between.

The V and J genes are TRBV5-8 and TRBJ2-1; D unclear. Germline V gene data show CDR1 as SGHTS and CDR2 as YDEGEE. The CDR3 contains 13 residues. Deletions cut 3 bases from V and 5 bases from J, with 9 bases between. CDR3 protein: CASSSRHHNEQFF. DNA for the CDR3: TGTGCCAGCAGCTCCAGACATCACAATGAGCAGTTCTTC.

The chain has TRBV29-1 and TRBJ2-5; perhaps D is TRBD1 or TRBD2 (7 bases each). This CDR3 region has 12 residues. V lost 6 bases, J lost 2 bases, and 10 bases lay in between. Germline V CDR1 and CDR2: SQVTM, ANQGSEA. The chain's CDR3 is CSVQGGQETQYF. The CDR3 DNA reads TGCAGCGTCCAGGGGGGGCAAGAGACCCAGTACTTC.

This clone was recorded once. The rearrangement joins TRBV7-8 to TRBJ1-2, with D possibly TRBD1 on 5 matching bases. The V and J ends lost 1 base and 2 bases respectively, with 11 bases between them. Germline lookup yields CDR1 SGHVS and CDR2 FQNEAQ. CDR3 length: 15 residues. The CDR3 loop reads CASSLGSGPNYGYTF. CDR3 sequence (DNA): TGTGCCAGCAGCTTAGGTTCGGGGCCGAACTATGGCTACACCTTC.

The chain carries TRBV2 and TRBJ2-2, with unresolved D. Per the germline V gene, CDR1 is SNHLY and CDR2 is FYNNEI. V was clipped by 4 bases and J by 6 bases, with 15 bases between them. This CDR3 spans 15 amino acids. CDR3: CASSGLLSASGELFF. CDR3 in DNA: TGTGCCAGCAGTGGTCTCTTATCAGCATCCGGGGAGCTGTTTTTT.

J is TRBJ2-5 and V is TRBV6-5; D not resolved. The germline CDR1 and CDR2 sequences are MNHEY and SVGAGI. V was shortened by 0 bases and J by 2 bases, with 10 bases between the two germline ends. This CDR3 is 15 amino acids long. The CDR3 DNA is TGTGCCAGCAGTTACTCACAGACCCGTCAAGAGACCCAGTACTTC. Protein product: CASSYSQTRQETQYF.